Listed below are T cell receptor beta chains from one sample, sequenced in a study of shared clonotypes between healthy human individuals. Produced via immunoSEQ multiplex PCR; TCRdb's table is partial and in-frame only. The sample consists of millions of clones, just over 90% of them appearing once. Sequenced sample: naive CD4+ T cells sorted from blood. The receptors were sampled from a young man in good health. The CDR3 runs from the conserved cysteine through the conserved F or W. The D gene is left open where the match is weak. Size values are once, few and many counts, or a class for expanded clones, and some rows have none.

CDR3,DNA,V,size,J,D
CASSETGQRDTEAFF,TGTGCCAGCAGCGAAACAGGGCAGCGGGACACTGAAGCTTTCTTT,TRBV7-6,NA,TRBJ1-1,NA
CASSPRDRGHNEQFF,TGTGCCAGCAGTCCACGGGACAGGGGCCACAATGAGCAGTTCTTC,TRBV27,NA,TRBJ2-1,TRBD1
CASSLGESGGSTDTQYF,TGTGCCAGCAGCTTGGGTGAAAGCGGGGGGAGCACAGATACGCAGTATTTT,TRBV5-8,NA,TRBJ2-3,TRBD2
CASRAGQGYEQYF,TGTGCCAGCAGGGCGGGACAGGGGTACGAGCAGTACTTC,TRBV2,NA,TRBJ2-7,TRBD1
CSVDPERNTEAFF,TGCAGCGTTGACCCGGAGAGGAACACTGAAGCTTTCTTT,TRBV29-1,NA,TRBJ1-1,NA
CASSPFGLAGGRGQYF,TGTGCCAGCAGCCCGTTCGGACTAGCGGGGGGGCGTGGGCAGTACTTC,TRBV7-2,NA,TRBJ2-7,TRBD2
CATRSRGEGEKLFF,TGTGCCACTCGGTCGCGGGGGGAGGGTGAAAAACTGTTTTTT,TRBV15,NA,TRBJ1-4,NA
CASSLAGFEGTVSGANVLTF,TGCGCCAGCAGCTTGGCGGGGTTTGAGGGAACCGTGTCTGGGGCCAACGTCCTGACTTTC,TRBV5-1,NA,TRBJ2-6,NA
CASSWELAGERDTQYF,TGCGCCAGCAGCTGGGAACTAGCGGGAGAGAGAGATACGCAGTATTTT,TRBV5-1,NA,TRBJ2-3,TRBD2
CASSVGYEQYF,TGTGCCAGCAGCGTAGGCTACGAGCAGTACTTC,TRBV9,few,TRBJ2-7,NA